This passage covers 28 T cell receptor beta chains from one sample sequenced in a study of T-cell reconstitution after alpha-beta-depleted transplantation in children. Unique molecular identifiers were incorporated when the TCRbeta library was constructed. TCRdb redid the calling of the PCR reads with MiXCR, one entry per CDR3 protein. The repertoire holds about 500,000 distinct CDR3 sequences, with less than 35% as singletons. Sequenced here: PBMCs from the stem cell graft donor, sampled from the stem cell graft. The receptors derive from a human donor who donated a stem cell graft to a child with aplastic anemia.

The rearrangement uses TRBV6-2 or TRBV6-3 and TRBJ2-1; 9 positions agree with TRBD2. V dropped 4 bases and J dropped 7; count of bases not matched to a gene: 14. This CDR3 region has 17 residues. From germline, CDR1 is MNHEY and CDR2 SVGEGT. The CDR3 coding sequence is TGTGCCAGCAGTTCCTACGGGACTAGCCCCCCCGGGAATGAGCAGTTCTTC. Its translation is CASSSYGTSPPGNEQFF.

This clonotype was observed a few times. This sequence joins TRBV7-7 and TRBJ2-5; TRBD1 agrees at 8 bases. V gave up 1 base and J gave up 1 base; unmatched junction bases: 2. CDR1 and CDR2 from the germline V gene are SSHAT and FNYEAQ (reference sequence). The CDR3 extends over 15 amino acids. The DNA for the CDR3 is TGTGCCAGCAGCTTAGGGGGGACAGGCCAAGAGACCCAGTACTTC. The encoded protein is CASSLGGTGQETQYF.

This chain uses TRBV15 with TRBJ2-2, with no clear D. The V and J ends lost 3 bases and 0 bases respectively, with 11 bases between them. CDR1 is LNHNV and CDR2 is YYDKDF in the germline V gene (reference sequence). The CDR3 totals 16 residues. The CDR3 here is CATSSQDPTNTGELFF. The CDR3 DNA sequence: TGTGCCACCAGCAGTCAGGACCCAACGAACACCGGGGAGCTGTTTTTT.

In this sample, this clonotype turned up a few times. The rearrangement uses TRBV12-3 or TRBV12-4 and TRBJ1-2; the D is unclear. V shed 5 bases and J shed 4 bases, with 11 bases lying between them. The length of the CDR3 is 13 residues. The CDR3 sequence: CASSPEGVYGYTF. Here the CDR3 DNA reads TGTGCCAGCAGTCCCGAGGGTGTCTATGGCTACACCTTC.

V and J are TRBV7-2 and TRBJ2-7, with no clear D. The germline V gene has CDR1 SGHTA and CDR2 FQGNSA. The CDR3 runs to 14 residues. V lost 5 bases to trimming and J lost 2 bases, with 13 bases between them. The CDR3 DNA is TGTGCCAGCAGCAAGGGCCCTTCTCCCTACGAGCAGTACGTC. This sequence encodes CASSKGPSPYEQYV.

This clonotype has more than one count but fewer than ten. The chain joins TRBV12-3 or TRBV12-4 to TRBJ1-4; the D is unclear. V shed 4 bases and J shed 2 bases, with 8 bases lying between them. This CDR3 has 14 amino acids. Here the CDR3 reads CASSSGSTNEKLFF. The CDR3 bases are TGTGCCAGCAGTTCGGGTTCGACTAATGAAAAACTGTTTTTT.

The genes are TRBV4-3 and TRBJ2-7; 9 bases agree with TRBD1. The CDR3 is made up of 16 amino acids. Germline CDR1 LGHNA, CDR2 YSLEER. With 1 base clipped from V and 3 bases from J, the junction kept 7 bases outside the gene matches. The CDR3 sequence is CASSQGRTGAGYEQYF. The CDR3 coding sequence is TGCGCCAGCAGCCAAGGAAGGACAGGGGCCGGCTACGAGCAGTACTTC.

This clonotype was seen only a few times. The chain is built from TRBV20-1 and TRBJ2-1; TRBD2 aligns across 11 bases. Trimming removed 2 bases from V and 6 bases from J; junction bases left unmatched: 15. Germline values: CDR1 DFQATT, CDR2 SNEGSKA (reference sequence). The CDR3 runs 18 residues. CDR3 region: CSARKGASGRTFPNEQFF. The CDR3 DNA reads as TGCAGTGCTAGAAAGGGGGCTAGCGGGAGGACCTTTCCCAATGAGCAGTTCTTC.

The gene calls are TRBV6-1 and TRBJ2-7; D might be TRBD1 (6 bases). Germline V gene lookup returns CDR1 MNHNS and CDR2 SASEGT. This CDR3 comprises 13 residues. V was shortened by 5 bases and J by 4 bases, with 12 bases between the two germline ends. The CDR3 reads CASSPYTGYEQYF. As DNA, the CDR3 is TGTGCCAGCAGTCCGTATACAGGGTACGAGCAGTACTTC.

The chain has TRBV27 and TRBJ1-2; TRBD1 matches 10 bases. Germline V CDR1 and CDR2: MNHEY, SMNVEV (reference sequence). The CDR3 loop spans 13 amino acids. Unmatched junction bases numbered 3, after V lost 5 bases and J lost 6 bases. The CDR3 region has the DNA TGTGCCAGCAGTCTAGGGACAGGGGATGGCTACACCTTC. Residues: CASSLGTGDGYTF.

The sample holds a few counts of this clonotype. The V gene is TRBV12-3 or TRBV12-4, the J gene TRBJ2-4; no clear D gene. This CDR3 has 16 residues. With 1 base removed from V and 0 bases from J, the gap between germline ends came to 10 bases. This CDR3 reads CASSLVLARAKNIQYF. CDR3 nucleotide sequence: TGTGCCAGCAGTTTAGTTCTTGCCCGAGCCAAAAACATTCAGTACTTC.

This clonotype was detected a few times. This chain connects TRBV5-4 to TRBJ2-1; 10 bases match TRBD2. The CDR3 covers 16 residues. V dropped 4 bases and J dropped 3; count of bases not matched to a gene: 7. CDR1 is SGHNT, CDR2 YYREEE, per germline (reference sequence). The CDR3 sequence is CASSPRTSGNYNEQFF. The CDR3, as DNA: TGTGCCAGCAGCCCCCGGACTAGCGGAAACTACAATGAGCAGTTCTTC.

This clonotype was seen only a few times. The V and J genes are TRBV6-5 and TRBJ1-3, with D maybe TRBD1 (5 bases). With 6 bases removed from V and 2 bases from J, the gap between germline ends came to 11 bases. The CDR3 is made up of 14 amino acids. Germline CDR1 reads MNHEY; CDR2 reads SVGAGI. CDR3 loop: CASSPTVTGNTIYF. The CDR3, as DNA: TGTGCCAGCAGCCCGACAGTAACTGGAAACACCATATATTTT.

V gene TRBV7-8 combines with J gene TRBJ2-7, with D possibly being TRBD2 (5 bases). V lost 5 bases and J 6 bases, leaving 11 bases between the germline ends. Germline V gives CDR1 SGHVS, CDR2 FQNEAQ. This CDR3 spans 12 amino acids. CDR3 nucleotides: TGTGCCAGCAGCCCCATGGCGGGCGAGCAGTACGTC. Translating it yields CASSPMAGEQYV.

The table lists this clonotype with a few counts. The gene calls are TRBV7-9 and TRBJ2-5, with 8 bases that match TRBD2. This CDR3 region has 14 residues. Germline V gene data show CDR1 as SEHNR and CDR2 as FQNEAQ (reference sequence). J gave up 2 bases and V 7 bases, and 6 bases lay outside the gene matches. This chain's CDR3 is CASTAAGGQETQYF. As DNA, the CDR3 is TGTGCCAGCACCGCGGCGGGGGGTCAAGAGACCCAGTACTTC.

V gene TRBV27 combines with J gene TRBJ1-2, with unresolved D. Germline loops: CDR1 MNHEY, CDR2 SMNVEV (reference sequence). Trimming removed 2 bases from V and 5 bases from J, with 12 bases in between. The CDR3 contains 14 residues. The CDR3 region is CASSLKRAGYGYTF. DNA for the CDR3: TGTGCCAGCAGTTTAAAGAGGGCCGGGTATGGCTACACCTTC.

The chain uses TRBV27 and TRBJ2-1; 7 nucleotides match TRBD1. V dropped 3 bases and J dropped 5; count of bases not matched to a gene: 13. The V gene's germline CDR1 is MNHEY and CDR2 SMNVEV (reference sequence). The CDR3 is made up of 17 amino acids. CDR3 sequence reads: CASSFRRPGTANNEQFF. In nucleotides, the CDR3 is TGTGCCAGCAGTTTCCGCAGACCCGGGACAGCTAACAATGAGCAGTTCTTC.

The chain has TRBV4-2 and TRBJ2-7; D may match TRBD1 or TRBD2 (6 bases each). The germline CDR1 and CDR2 sequences are LGHNA and YNFKEQ. Deletions cut 0 bases from V and 6 bases from J, with 15 bases between. This CDR3 has 15 amino acids. This CDR3 is CASSQEGGLMTEQYF. DNA of the CDR3: TGTGCCAGCAGCCAAGAAGGGGGACTTATGACCGAGCAGTACTTC.

This clonotype was seen a handful of times. V usage is TRBV5-1 and J usage is TRBJ1-2; 9 bases agree with TRBD1. V was clipped by 4 bases and J by 3 bases; unmatched bases: 4. The CDR3 runs 14 residues. In germline, CDR1 is SGHRS, CDR2 YFSETQ. Written as DNA, the CDR3 is TGCGCCAGCAGCGAGGGACAGGGTTACTATGGCTACACCTTC. Translated, it gives CASSEGQGYYGYTF.

This clonotype was counted a single time. The V and J genes are TRBV5-1 and TRBJ2-5; 9 bases agree with TRBD2. V lost 4 bases to trimming and J lost 2 bases; unmatched junction nucleotides: 6. Germline CDR1 reads SGHRS; CDR2 reads YFSETQ. This CDR3 has 15 residues. The CDR3: CASSHLAGAQETQYF. The DNA of the CDR3 is TGCGCCAGCAGCCACTTAGCGGGGGCGCAAGAGACCCAGTACTTC.

The rearrangement joins TRBV6-4 to TRBJ2-1; 9 bases agree with TRBD1. The V and J ends lost 5 bases and 3 bases, in that order; junction bases with no gene match: 8. Germline V CDR1 and CDR2: MRHNA, SNTAGT. The CDR3 is made up of 16 amino acids. In DNA, the CDR3 is TGTGCCAGCAGTTTAACAGGGGGCGCAAACTACAATGAGCAGTTCTTC. This codes for CASSLTGGANYNEQFF.

J is TRBJ2-7 and V is TRBV4-3; tentative D call: TRBD1 (5 bases). V was shortened by 1 base and J by 2 bases, with 15 bases between the two germline ends. The CDR3 is made up of 16 amino acids. Germline CDR1 is LGHNA and CDR2 is YSLEER. CDR3 DNA: TGCGCCAGCAGCCAAGTAGGGCACCGACAGCCCTACGAGCAGTACGTC. Amino acid sequence: CASSQVGHRQPYEQYV.

This sequence joins TRBV4-3 and TRBJ2-7; TRBD2 matches at 11 bases. Germline CDR1 LGHNA, CDR2 YSLEER. The J segment lost 6 bases and the V segment lost 2 bases, leaving 6 bases of the junction unmatched. This CDR3 has 15 amino acids. This CDR3 is CASSQYGTSGSEQYF. For the CDR3, the DNA is TGCGCCAGCAGCCAATATGGGACTAGCGGATCCGAGCAGTACTTC.

The rearrangement joins TRBV10-2 to TRBJ2-3; 8 bases align to TRBD1. The CDR3 contains 15 residues. CDR1 and CDR2 from the germline V gene are WSHSY and SAAADI. V lost 8 bases to trimming and J lost 1 base; unmatched junction nucleotides: 8. The CDR3 nucleotides are TGCGCCAGCGCCTCAGGGGGCGCGGGCACAGATACGCAGTATTTT. Translation gives CASASGGAGTDTQYF.

The V and J genes are TRBV6-5 and TRBJ2-1; 15 bases agree with TRBD2. Germline V gene lookup returns CDR1 MNHEY and CDR2 SVGAGI. V was pared by 5 bases and J by 6 bases, with 5 bases of the junction left unmatched. The length of the CDR3 is 16 residues. The CDR3 loop reads CASSQGGLAGGNEQFF. In DNA, the CDR3 is TGTGCCAGCAGTCAGGGGGGACTAGCGGGAGGCAATGAGCAGTTCTTC.

The sample holds a few counts of this clonotype. V and J are TRBV18 and TRBJ2-1; 7 bases align to TRBD2. The V and J ends lost 3 bases and 2 bases, in that order; junction bases with no gene match: 4. The CDR3 runs 15 residues. Germline CDR1 is KGHSH and CDR2 is LQKENI. In DNA, the CDR3 is TGTGCCAGCTCACCTTCTAGCGGAGCCTACAATGAGCAGTTCTTC. Translating gives CASSPSSGAYNEQFF.

The gene calls are TRBV6-2 or TRBV6-3 and TRBJ2-3, with D unclear. CDR1 is MNHEY and CDR2 is SVGEGT in the germline V gene. The germline V and J ends were trimmed by 5 bases and 2 bases, with 8 bases remaining between them. The CDR3 sequence is 13 residues long. In nucleotides, the CDR3 is TGTGCCAGCAGTACTCACCCCACAGATACGCAGTATTTT. As protein: CASSTHPTDTQYF.

J is TRBJ2-1 and V is TRBV7-3; D is perhaps TRBD2 (5 bases). Trimming pared 2 bases from V and 2 bases from J, leaving 13 bases between. The CDR3 has 16 amino acids. Germline V gene sequence: CDR1 SGHTA, CDR2 FQGTGA. The CDR3 DNA reads TGTGCCAGCAGCTTAGGAGGCGGAGCAACCTACAATGAGCAGTTCTTC. Its protein product is CASSLGGGATYNEQFF.